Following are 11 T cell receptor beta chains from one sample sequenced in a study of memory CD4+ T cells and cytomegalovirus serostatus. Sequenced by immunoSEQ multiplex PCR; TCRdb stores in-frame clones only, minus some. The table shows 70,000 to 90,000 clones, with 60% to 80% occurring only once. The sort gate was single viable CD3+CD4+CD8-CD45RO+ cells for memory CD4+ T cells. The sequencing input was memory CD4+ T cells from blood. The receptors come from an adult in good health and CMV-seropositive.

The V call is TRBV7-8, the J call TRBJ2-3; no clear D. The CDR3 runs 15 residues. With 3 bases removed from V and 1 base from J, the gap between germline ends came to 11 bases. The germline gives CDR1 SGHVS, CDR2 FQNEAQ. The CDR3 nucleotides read TGTGCCAGCAGCTTTGGCCCCCCGGGCACAGATACGCAGTATTTT. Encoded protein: CASSFGPPGTDTQYF.

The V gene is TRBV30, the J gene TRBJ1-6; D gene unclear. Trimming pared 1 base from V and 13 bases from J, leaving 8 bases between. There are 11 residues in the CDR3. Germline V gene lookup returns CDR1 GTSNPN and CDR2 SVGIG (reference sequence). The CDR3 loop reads CAWSGPLPLHF. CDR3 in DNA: TGTGCCTGGAGTGGCCCGCTTCCCCTCCACTTT.

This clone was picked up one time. The CDR3 coding sequence is TGTGCCAGCAGCTTCGACAGGGAGACCCAGTACTTC. Translation gives CASSFDRETQYF. This chain links TRBV5-4 with TRBJ2-5; TRBD1 might be the D (6 bases). Germline CDR1 SGHNT, CDR2 YYREEE (reference sequence). V dropped 2 bases and J dropped 5 bases, with 7 bases sitting between them. This CDR3 contains 12 residues.

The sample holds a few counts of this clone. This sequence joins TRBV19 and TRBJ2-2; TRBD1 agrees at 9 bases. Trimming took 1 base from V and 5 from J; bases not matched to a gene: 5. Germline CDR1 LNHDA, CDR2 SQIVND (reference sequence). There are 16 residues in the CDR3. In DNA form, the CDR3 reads TGTGCCAGTAGTATAGGGACAGGGGCGCGTACCGGGGAGCTGTTTTTT. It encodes CASSIGTGARTGELFF. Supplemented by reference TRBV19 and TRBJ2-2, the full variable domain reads DGGITQSPKYLFRKEGQNVTLSCEQNLNHDAMYWYRQDPGQGLRLIYYSQIVNDFQKGDIAEGYSVSREKKESFPLTVTSAQKNPTAFYLCASSIGTGARTGELFFGEGSRLTVL.

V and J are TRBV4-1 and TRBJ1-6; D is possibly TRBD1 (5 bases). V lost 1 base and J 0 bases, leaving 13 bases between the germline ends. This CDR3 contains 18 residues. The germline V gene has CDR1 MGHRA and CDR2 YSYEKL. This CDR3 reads CASSQVAWGSSYNSPLHF. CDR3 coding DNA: TGCGCCAGCAGCCAAGTAGCCTGGGGGAGCTCCTATAATTCACCCCTCCACTTT.

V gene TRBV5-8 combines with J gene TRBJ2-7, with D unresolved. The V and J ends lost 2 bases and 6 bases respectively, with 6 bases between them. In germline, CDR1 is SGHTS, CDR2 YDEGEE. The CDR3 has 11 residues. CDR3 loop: CASSFFFEQYV. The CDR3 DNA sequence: TGTGCCAGCAGCTTTTTTTTCGAGCAGTACGTC.

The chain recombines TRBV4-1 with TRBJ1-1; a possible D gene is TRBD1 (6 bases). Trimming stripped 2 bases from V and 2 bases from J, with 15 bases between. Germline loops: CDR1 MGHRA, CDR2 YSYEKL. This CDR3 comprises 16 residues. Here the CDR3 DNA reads TGCGCCAGCAGCCAAAACGGATGGACAGAAAACACTGAAGCTTTCTTT. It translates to CASSQNGWTENTEAFF.

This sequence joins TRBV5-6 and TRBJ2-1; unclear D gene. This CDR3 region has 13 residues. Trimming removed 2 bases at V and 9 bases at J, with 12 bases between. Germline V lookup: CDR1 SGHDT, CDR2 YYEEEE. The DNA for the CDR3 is TGTGCCAGCAGCTTTCCCCCTTCGGGTGAGCAGTTCTTC. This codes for CASSFPPSGEQFF.

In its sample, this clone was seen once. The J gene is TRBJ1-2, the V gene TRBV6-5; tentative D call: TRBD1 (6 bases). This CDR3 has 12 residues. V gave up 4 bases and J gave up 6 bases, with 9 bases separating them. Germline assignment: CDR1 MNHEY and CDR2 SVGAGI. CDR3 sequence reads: CASSLQGDGYTF. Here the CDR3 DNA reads TGTGCCAGCAGTTTACAGGGTGATGGCTACACCTTC.

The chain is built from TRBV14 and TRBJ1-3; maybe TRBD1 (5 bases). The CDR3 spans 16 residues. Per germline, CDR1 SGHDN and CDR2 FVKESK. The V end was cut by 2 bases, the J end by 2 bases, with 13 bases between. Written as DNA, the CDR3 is TGTGCCAGCAGCCAATTTCAGGGAAGAGCTGGAAACACCATATATTTT. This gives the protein CASSQFQGRAGNTIYF.

As DNA, the CDR3 is TGCGCCAGCAGCCACTTGGCCTCGGGAGGCTACACCTTC. Protein product: CASSHLASGGYTF. This rearrangement joins TRBV4-1 to TRBJ1-2; D unresolved. The germline CDR1 and CDR2 sequences are MGHRA and YSYEKL. CDR3 length equals 13 residues. V lost 3 bases and J lost 8, with 13 bases in between.